One and the same sample provided the 26 T cell receptor beta chains below, sequenced in a study of shared clonotypes between healthy human individuals. Assay: immunoSEQ multiplex PCR; the TCRdb copy retains only in-frame clones and omits some. The sample records about 1.4 million clones, roughly 96% being singletons. The sample consisted of naive CD4+ T cells sorted from blood. Indicated subset: CD45RA+ positively selected. Receptors were obtained from a young man in good health.

The chain combines TRBV7-9 with TRBJ1-4, with 9 bases matching TRBD1. J gave up 0 bases and V 3 bases, and 5 bases lay outside the gene matches. The CDR3 consists of 17 residues. Germline lookup yields CDR1 SEHNR and CDR2 FQNEAQ (reference sequence). CDR3 protein: CASSLDRGVATNEKLFF. DNA of the CDR3: TGTGCCAGCAGCTTGGACAGGGGTGTTGCAACTAATGAAAAACTGTTTTTT.

The V and J genes are TRBV28 and TRBJ1-2, with unresolved D. There are 11 residues in the CDR3. The V and J ends lost 7 bases and 5 bases respectively, with 8 bases between them. Per the germline V gene, CDR1 is MDHEN and CDR2 is SYDVKM. This chain's CDR3 is CASKLGYGYTF. CDR3 nucleotides: TGTGCCAGCAAATTGGGTTATGGCTACACCTTC.

Only one count was recorded for this clone. The chain is built from TRBV6-1 and TRBJ1-2, with no clear D. CDR3 length: 14 amino acids. V lost 8 bases, J lost 7 bases, and 20 bases lay in between. Looked up from germline, CDR1 is MNHNS and CDR2 is SASEGT. CDR3 in amino acids: CASAKTFFDGGYTF. CDR3 bases: TGTGCCAGCGCAAAGACCTTTTTTGATGGTGGCTACACCTTC.

This clone has more than one count but fewer than ten. The CDR3 DNA follows: TGTGCCAGCAGCCCCCGACCTAGAGGCGAGCAGTACTTC. It encodes CASSPRPRGEQYF. This rearrangement joins TRBV4-2 to TRBJ2-7; no definite D call. This CDR3 comprises 13 residues. Germline assignment: CDR1 LGHNA and CDR2 YNFKEQ. The germline V and J ends were trimmed by 4 bases and 6 bases, with 13 bases remaining between them.

The chain has TRBV6-6 and TRBJ2-2; D might be TRBD1 (5 bases). CDR1 and CDR2 (germline): MNHNY, SVGAGI (reference sequence). This CDR3 spans 15 amino acids. V shed 11 bases and J shed 4 bases, with 20 bases lying between them. The CDR3 protein is CAAFFSTASTGELFF. DNA for the CDR3: TGTGCCGCGTTCTTTTCGACAGCATCCACCGGGGAGCTGTTTTTT.

V usage is TRBV5-1 and J usage is TRBJ2-1; a possible D gene is TRBD2 (7 bases). Looked up from germline, CDR1 is SGHRS and CDR2 is YFSETQ. CDR3 length equals 16 residues. Trimming removed 0 bases at V and 8 bases at J, with 18 bases between. The CDR3 DNA reads TGCGCCAGCAGCTTGGTACGCAGCGGAGGGGGGGATGAGCAGTTCTTC. Protein product: CASSLVRSGGGDEQFF.

This CDR3 is CATSRGRGQPQHF. CDR3 DNA: TGTGCCACCAGCAGAGGTCGGGGACAGCCCCAGCATTTT. The chain employs TRBV15 and TRBJ1-5; no reliable D call. This CDR3 has 13 amino acids. V was pared by 1 base and J by 7 bases, with 8 bases between. CDR1 and CDR2 from the germline V gene are LNHNV and YYDKDF (reference sequence). Based on the CDR3 plus reference TRBV15 and TRBJ1-5, the full variable domain is DAMVIQNPRYQVTQFGKPVTLSCSQTLNHNVMYWYQQKSSQAPKLLFHYYDKDFNNEADTPDNFQSRRPNTSFCFLDIRSPGLGDTAMYLCATSRGRGQPQHFGDGTRLSIL.

The chain employs TRBV9 and TRBJ2-1; 7 nucleotides align to TRBD1. Germline loops: CDR1 SGDLS, CDR2 YYNGEE. The CDR3 is 17 residues long. V shed 2 bases and J 2 bases; nucleotides not matched to a gene: 10. The CDR3 loop is CASSVRGGALPYNEQFF. CDR3 sequence (DNA): TGTGCCAGCAGCGTCCGAGGGGGCGCCTTGCCCTACAATGAGCAGTTCTTC.

This chain uses TRBV10-3 with TRBJ1-4; TRBD1 agrees at 7 bases. This CDR3 spans 13 amino acids. The V and J ends lost 3 bases and 8 bases, in that order; junction bases with no gene match: 3. The germline CDR1 and CDR2 sequences are ENHRY and SYGVKD. CDR3 nucleotide sequence: TGTGCCATCAGTGAACAGGGGTCGGAAAAACTGTTTTTT. It is translated as CAISEQGSEKLFF.

V is TRBV7-2 and J is TRBJ1-5; D ambiguous. CDR1 SGHTA and CDR2 FQGNSA come from the germline V gene. This CDR3 is built from 13 residues. Trimming removed 5 bases from V and 7 bases from J, with 12 bases in between. The CDR3 protein is CASSEQTLQPQHF. The CDR3 DNA is TGTGCCAGCAGCGAACAGACGTTGCAGCCCCAGCATTTT.

This clone was picked up one time. The V call is TRBV9, the J call TRBJ2-7; D is unresolved. Germline V lookup: CDR1 SGDLS, CDR2 YYNGEE. V was cut by 0 bases and J by 2 bases, with 9 bases left in between. This CDR3 has 14 amino acids. This CDR3 reads CASSVGLSTYEQYF. The CDR3 coding sequence is TGTGCCAGCAGCGTAGGGCTATCCACCTACGAGCAGTACTTC.

The chain uses TRBV2 and TRBJ1-5, with TRBD1 matching over 7 bases. Germline lookup yields CDR1 SNHLY and CDR2 FYNNEI. The CDR3 is made up of 15 amino acids. Unmatched junction bases numbered 6, after V lost 5 bases and J lost 2 bases. This chain's CDR3 is CASSRTGDGNQPQHF. The DNA of the CDR3 is TGTGCCAGCAGTCGAACAGGGGACGGCAATCAGCCCCAGCATTTT.

CDR3 DNA: TGTGCCAGCAGTTTGGCTACGGTCAGGGTCTACTATGGCTACACCTTC. Its protein product is CASSLATVRVYYGYTF. This rearrangement joins TRBV28 to TRBJ1-2, with D possibly being TRBD1 (5 bases). Germline CDR1 MDHEN, CDR2 SYDVKM. Trimming left V 3 bases short and J 3 bases short, with 17 bases between. CDR3 length equals 16 residues.

The CDR3 here is CASSLLGGNSYEQYF. The CDR3 DNA follows: TGTGCCAGCAGTCTCCTCGGGGGAAATTCCTACGAGCAGTACTTC. This chain links TRBV28 with TRBJ2-7; the D gene is possibly TRBD2 (6 bases). The V gene lost 5 bases and the J gene lost 1 base, with 15 bases spanning the gap. CDR1 and CDR2 (germline): MDHEN, SYDVKM. The CDR3 consists of 15 residues.

This clone was recorded only once. The chain is built from TRBV2 and TRBJ2-1; D is uncertain. The V gene lost 4 bases and the J gene lost 6 bases, with 10 bases spanning the gap. The CDR3 contains 13 residues. CDR1 SNHLY and CDR2 FYNNEI come from the germline V gene. CDR3 region: CASSVGLGNEQFF. The CDR3 region has the DNA TGTGCCAGCAGTGTAGGGCTAGGCAATGAGCAGTTCTTC.

The rearrangement links TRBV11-2 to TRBJ2-1; D is ambiguous. The germline CDR1 and CDR2 sequences are SGHAT and FQNNGV. V was pared by 1 base and J by 10 bases, with 8 bases between. The CDR3 loop spans 12 amino acids. DNA for the CDR3: TGTGCCAGCAGCTTAGTGGTCGGGGAGCAGTTCTTC. This translates into CASSLVVGEQFF.

The rearrangement joins TRBV28 to TRBJ1-3, with D unresolved. Germline CDR1 reads MDHEN; CDR2 reads SYDVKM. The CDR3 extends over 14 amino acids. V was shortened by 2 bases and J by 0 bases, with 5 bases between the two germline ends. CDR3 DNA: TGTGCCAGCAGTTTAGTCAGCTCTGGAAACACCATATATTTT. Translating gives CASSLVSSGNTIYF.

This clone showed up just once. The V gene is TRBV11-2, the J gene TRBJ2-7; D possibly uses TRBD1 or TRBD2 (5 bases each). Germline values: CDR1 SGHAT, CDR2 FQNNGV. Trimming took 5 bases from V and 6 from J, leaving 20 bases between them. The CDR3 is made up of 15 amino acids. The CDR3 is CASSPLRGPWREQYF. The CDR3 DNA follows: TGTGCCAGCAGCCCCCTCCGGGGCCCCTGGCGCGAGCAGTACTTC.

The CDR3 nucleotides read TGTGCCAGCAGCTTATACAGAGGGGATAACACTGAAGCTTTCTTT. Encoded protein: CASSLYRGDNTEAFF. The rearrangement joins TRBV2 to TRBJ1-1, with a possible D match to TRBD1 (5 bases). V was pared by 6 bases and J by 2 bases, with 16 bases between. From germline, CDR1 is SNHLY and CDR2 FYNNEI. The CDR3 contains 15 residues.

The chain recombines TRBV11-1 with TRBJ1-5; D perhaps matches TRBD1 (5 bases). The ends were cut back, 5 bases at V and 4 bases at J, with 24 bases in the middle. Germline CDR1 and CDR2: SGHAT and FQDESV (reference sequence). This CDR3 is 18 amino acids long. The CDR3 nucleotides are TGTGCCAGCAGCCGGACCCAATTTGAGGGCCGGGGGAATCAGCCCCAGCATTTT. It codes for CASSRTQFEGRGNQPQHF.

This clone has a single count. This sample also contains other DNA sequences that code for the same CDR3. This chain uses TRBV27 with TRBJ1-5, with 7 bases identical to TRBD1. CDR1 MNHEY and CDR2 SMNVEV come from the germline V gene (reference sequence). With V trimmed by 4 bases and J by 4 bases, 1 base remained unmatched. The CDR3 consists of 13 residues. CDR3 nucleotides: TGTGCCAGCAGTTGGACAGGTAATCAGCCCCAGCATTTT. Its translation: CASSWTGNQPQHF.

V is TRBV5-1 and J is TRBJ2-2, with 10 positions matching TRBD2. Germline lookup yields CDR1 SGHRS and CDR2 YFSETQ. This CDR3 has 18 residues. The J segment lost 0 bases and the V segment lost 0 bases, leaving 5 bases of the junction unmatched. The CDR3 spells CASSLEAGGIANTGELFF. CDR3 bases: TGCGCCAGCAGCTTGGAAGCGGGAGGGATCGCGAACACCGGGGAGCTGTTTTTT.

V and J are TRBV7-3 and TRBJ2-3; D is possibly TRBD1 (6 bases). Trimming removed 5 bases at V and 3 bases at J, with 12 bases between. CDR1 SGHTA and CDR2 FQGTGA come from the germline V gene. The CDR3 extends over 14 amino acids. The CDR3 loop reads CASSAQGLTDTQYF. For the CDR3, the DNA is TGTGCCAGCAGCGCGCAGGGGTTAACAGATACGCAGTATTTT.

This sequence joins TRBV7-8 and TRBJ2-2; no firm D call. The ends were cut back, 5 bases at V and 1 base at J, with 26 bases in the middle. This CDR3 has 20 amino acids. CDR1 and CDR2 from the germline V gene are SGHVS and FQNEAQ. The CDR3 bases are TGTGCCAGCAGCACGAGTCTCATTTTTAGGCGGAAGAAGAACACCGGGGAGCTGTTTTTT. Amino acid sequence: CASSTSLIFRRKKNTGELFF.

The rearrangement links TRBV5-1 to TRBJ2-7; TRBD1 agrees at 8 bases. There are 16 residues in the CDR3. CDR1 SGHRS and CDR2 YFSETQ come from the germline V gene. The junction had 11 bases not matched to a gene; V was cut back by 3 bases and J by 3 bases. In DNA form, the CDR3 reads TGCGCCAGCAGCTCCGTAGACAGGGGAAACGACTACGAGCAGTACTTC. Translating gives CASSSVDRGNDYEQYF.

This clone was seen a single time. V and J are TRBV7-9 and TRBJ2-7; 9 nucleotides match TRBD1. CDR1 and CDR2 (germline): SEHNR, FQNEAQ (reference sequence). V lost 5 bases, J lost 3 bases, and 11 bases stayed unmatched. The CDR3 covers 16 residues. CDR3 in amino acids: CASSKSGTGLVYEQYF. The CDR3 DNA reads as TGTGCCAGCAGCAAAAGCGGGACAGGGTTGGTCTACGAGCAGTACTTC.